Following are 6 T cell receptor beta chains from one sample sequenced in a study of T cell repertoires and leukemia-associated antigens. TCRdb processed the 5' RACE reads anew with MiXCR; each CDR3 protein has one entry. The sample holds roughly 12,000 distinct CDR3 sequences, under 50% seen once. These TCRs' antigens remain unknown. Material: CD3+ T cells sorted from blood and cultured. The receptors come from a female donor in good health.

This clonotype is labeled medium-sized. V gene TRBV15 combines with J gene TRBJ1-5; D gene ambiguous. The ends were cut back, 0 bases at V and 4 bases at J, with 10 bases in the middle. This CDR3 spans 15 amino acids. Germline CDR1 is LNHNV and CDR2 is YYDKDF (reference sequence). In DNA, the CDR3 is TGTGCCACCAGCAGAGATAAGGCAGAGAATCAGCCCCAGCATTTT. Translated, it gives CATSRDKAENQPQHF.

This clonotype was counted at least ten times. One end of the junction does not line up with germline, which may come from a read error. CDR3 in amino acids: CASSHDHGFEQFF. The CDR3 DNA follows: TGTGCTAGCAGCCACGATCATGGCTTTGAGCAGTTCTTC. The J gene is TRBJ2-1, the V gene TRBV7-7; D not resolved. From germline, CDR1 is SSHAT and CDR2 FNYEAQ (reference sequence). This CDR3 comprises 13 residues. Variable domain in full (rest from reference TRBV7-7 and TRBJ2-1): GAGVSQSPRYKVTKRGQDVTLRCDPISSHATLYWYQQALGQGPEFLTYFNYEAQPDKSGLPSDRFSAERPEGSISTLTIQRTEQRDSAMYRCASSHDHGFEQFFGPGTRLTVL.

The chain employs TRBV3-1 and TRBJ1-1; D gene uncertain. Trimming cost V 3 bases and J 5 bases, with 10 bases left between them. Germline CDR1 reads LGHDT; CDR2 reads YNNKEL (reference sequence). There are 13 residues in the CDR3. For the CDR3, the DNA is TGTGCCAGCAGCCAGATCCTTCGGACTGAAGCTTTCTTT. Protein product: CASSQILRTEAFF.

This clonotype is categorized as medium-sized. The chain's CDR3 is CASEGTGGYEQYF. CDR3 DNA sequence: TGTGCCAGCGAGGGGACAGGGGGGTACGAGCAGTACTTC. V and J are TRBV28 and TRBJ2-7, with 11 bases lining up with TRBD1. CDR1 and CDR2 (germline): MDHEN, SYDVKM. The CDR3 length is 13 residues. The V gene end was trimmed by 8 bases and the J gene end by 4 bases; junction bases not matched to a gene: 4.

J is TRBJ2-7 and V is TRBV20-1; the D gene could be TRBD1 or TRBD2 (5 bases each). Trimming left V 3 bases short and J 7 bases short, with 16 bases between. The CDR3 spans 13 residues. Germline V lookup: CDR1 DFQATT, CDR2 SNEGSKA (reference sequence). Here the CDR3 DNA reads TGCAGTGCTAGTCCCTCAGTTGGGGGAGAGCAGTACTTC. Encoded protein: CSASPSVGGEQYF.

This clonotype is medium-sized (0.01 to 0.1%) within its sample. The chain carries TRBV5-1 and TRBJ2-1, with 9 positions matching TRBD2. Unmatched junction bases numbered 9, after V lost 4 bases and J lost 4 bases. This CDR3 comprises 16 residues. Germline CDR1 and CDR2: SGHRS and YFSETQ. CDR3 sequence (DNA): TGCGCCAGCAGCCCGGAGGCCCTAGCGGGATACAATGAGCAGTTCTTC. It is translated as CASSPEALAGYNEQFF.